These 10 T cell receptor beta chains originate from one sample sequenced in a study of vaccination and CD4 T cells after COVID-19. These TCRs' antigens remain unknown. CD4+ T cells that had been cultured provided DNA sequenced with the Oncomine TCR Beta short-read assay. TCRdb re-derived calls from the PCR reads in MiXCR, one entry per CDR3 protein. The sample has about 19,000 distinct CDR3 sequences, about 50% seen once. Treatment denoted: approximately 11-day PBMC culture with coronavirus spike peptide pools or control peptides (ViraFEST assay). The sequencing used CD4+ T cells from blood, cultured in vitro, collected after SARS-CoV-2 vaccination. The receptors stem from a human donor who had recovered from COVID-19.

The chain uses TRBV15 and TRBJ2-1, with a tentative D call TRBD2 (5 bases). Germline V lookup: CDR1 LNHNV, CDR2 YYDKDF (reference sequence). The CDR3 contains 14 residues. V gave up 3 bases and J gave up 3 bases, with 9 bases separating them. For the CDR3, the DNA is TGTGCCACCAGCAGTGCAACTAGCTACAATGAGCAGTTCTTC. Translated: CATSSATSYNEQFF.

This clonotype appeared a few times. The chain combines TRBV30 with TRBJ1-6; TRBD1 might be the D (6 bases). Trimming took off 0 bases at V and 5 bases at J, with 11 bases between the two ends. The germline V gene encodes CDR1 GTSNPN and CDR2 SVGIG (reference sequence). CDR3 length: 15 amino acids. CDR3 sequence: CAWSVVTGHNSPLHF. The CDR3 nucleotides read TGTGCCTGGAGTGTCGTGACAGGACATAATTCACCCCTCCACTTT.

This chain links TRBV6-1 with TRBJ1-1, with D hard to call. Germline lookup yields CDR1 MNHNS and CDR2 SASEGT. This CDR3 comprises 14 residues. V shed 7 bases and J shed 3 bases, with 15 bases lying between them. In DNA form, the CDR3 reads TGTGCCAGCAAAGAGCCCCATCAGTACACTGAAGCTTTCTTT. Protein: CASKEPHQYTEAFF.

This clonotype was counted between two and nine times. The gene calls are TRBV5-6 and TRBJ1-6; D unclear. The V and J ends lost 9 bases and 7 bases respectively, with 17 bases between them. Germline assignment: CDR1 SGHDT and CDR2 YYEEEE. The CDR3 contains 14 residues. Here the CDR3 DNA reads TGTGCCACGGGAATGGCAGGAAAAAATTCACCCCTCCACTTT. Its translation: CATGMAGKNSPLHF.

This clonotype has only a few counts. The rearrangement joins TRBV6-5 to TRBJ2-3, with TRBD2 matching over 11 bases. Germline V CDR1 and CDR2: MNHEY, SVGAGI. The V and J ends lost 3 bases and 2 bases, in that order; junction bases with no gene match: 4. This CDR3 has 16 residues. The CDR3: CASSYSSGGDTDTQYF. The CDR3 DNA reads TGTGCCAGCAGTTATAGTAGCGGGGGGGACACAGATACGCAGTATTTT.

This clonotype occurred a few times. The genes are TRBV12-3 or TRBV12-4 and TRBJ2-1; D is uncertain. V dropped 0 bases and J dropped 5 bases, with 8 bases sitting between them. This CDR3 region has 14 residues. CDR3 bases: TGTGCCAGCAGTTTAGCTGGTCGGAACAATGAGCAGTTCTTC. Translation: CASSLAGRNNEQFF.

This chain connects TRBV6-2 or TRBV6-3 to TRBJ1-2, with 7 bases lining up with TRBD1. The germline gives CDR1 MNHEY, CDR2 SVGEGT. There are 14 residues in the CDR3. Germline trimming cut 4 bases from V and 4 bases from J; bases unmatched to any gene: 6. CDR3 sequence: CASSSPDRAYGYTF. The CDR3 DNA is TGTGCCAGCAGTTCCCCTGACAGGGCCTATGGCTACACCTTC.

The chain is built from TRBV6-2 or TRBV6-3 and TRBJ2-1, with a possible D match to TRBD1 (7 bases). V lost 6 bases and J 10 bases, leaving 13 bases between the germline ends. This CDR3 region has 12 residues. Germline V lookup: CDR1 MNHEY, CDR2 SVGEGT. The DNA for the CDR3 is TGTGCCAGCAGAGAGACAGGGAGGGAGCAGTTCTTC. This encodes CASRETGREQFF.

A single count supports this clonotype. The gene calls are TRBV19 and TRBJ1-1; 11 positions match TRBD1. This CDR3 comprises 15 residues. With V trimmed by 4 bases and J by 5 bases, 6 bases remained unmatched. CDR1 LNHDA and CDR2 SQIVND come from the germline V gene (reference sequence). The CDR3 coding sequence is TGTGCCAGTAGTACGGCGGGACAGGGGGAGACTGAAGCTTTCTTT. It specifies CASSTAGQGETEAFF.

The genes are TRBV7-2 and TRBJ2-1; D gene ambiguous. The CDR3 is 15 residues long. V was shortened by 4 bases and J by 1 base, with 11 bases between the two germline ends. Per the germline V gene, CDR1 is SGHTA and CDR2 is FQGNSA. CDR3 region: CASSSFLGSYNEQFF. In DNA form, the CDR3 reads TGTGCCAGCAGCTCCTTTCTAGGGTCCTACAATGAGCAGTTCTTC.